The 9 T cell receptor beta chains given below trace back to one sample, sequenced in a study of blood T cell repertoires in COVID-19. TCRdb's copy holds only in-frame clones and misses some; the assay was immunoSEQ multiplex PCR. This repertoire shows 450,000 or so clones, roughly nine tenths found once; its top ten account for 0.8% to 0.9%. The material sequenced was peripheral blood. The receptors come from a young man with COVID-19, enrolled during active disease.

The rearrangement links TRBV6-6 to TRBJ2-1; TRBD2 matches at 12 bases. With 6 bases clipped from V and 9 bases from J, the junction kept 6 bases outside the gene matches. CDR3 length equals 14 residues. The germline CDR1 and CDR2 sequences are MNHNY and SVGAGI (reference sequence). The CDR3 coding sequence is TGTGCCAGCAGGACTAGCGGGAGAGCCATTGAGCAGTTCTTC. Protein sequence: CASRTSGRAIEQFF.

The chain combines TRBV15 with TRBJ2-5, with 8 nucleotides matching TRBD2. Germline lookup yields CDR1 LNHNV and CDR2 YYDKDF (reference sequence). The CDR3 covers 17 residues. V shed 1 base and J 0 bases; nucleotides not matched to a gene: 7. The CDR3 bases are TGTGCCACCAGCAGAGCTACTAGCGGTAATCACCAAGAGACCCAGTACTTC. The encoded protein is CATSRATSGNHQETQYF. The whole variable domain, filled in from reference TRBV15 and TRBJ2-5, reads DAMVIQNPRYQVTQFGKPVTLSCSQTLNHNVMYWYQQKSSQAPKLLFHYYDKDFNNEADTPDNFQSRRPNTSFCFLDIRSPGLGDTAMYLCATSRATSGNHQETQYFGPGTRLLVL.

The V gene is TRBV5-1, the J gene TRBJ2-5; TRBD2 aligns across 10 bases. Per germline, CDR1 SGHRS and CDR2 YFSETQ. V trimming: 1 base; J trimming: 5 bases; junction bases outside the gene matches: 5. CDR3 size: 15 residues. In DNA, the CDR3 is TGCGCCAGCAGCTTGACTAGCGGGGTGAAGGAGACCCAGTACTTC. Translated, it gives CASSLTSGVKETQYF.

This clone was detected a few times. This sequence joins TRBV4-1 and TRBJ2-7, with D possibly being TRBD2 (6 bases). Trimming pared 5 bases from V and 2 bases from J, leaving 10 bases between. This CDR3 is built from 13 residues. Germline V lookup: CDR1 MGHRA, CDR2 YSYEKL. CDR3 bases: TGCGCCAGCAGCTTCGGAGGGGCCTACGAGCAGTACTTC. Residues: CASSFGGAYEQYF.

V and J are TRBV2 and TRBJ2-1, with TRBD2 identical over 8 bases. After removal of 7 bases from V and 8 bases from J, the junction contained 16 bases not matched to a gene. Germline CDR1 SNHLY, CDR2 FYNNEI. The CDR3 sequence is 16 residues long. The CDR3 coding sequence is TGTGCCAGCAAACCAATTCGGGGGGGCCGGAGTGATGAGCAGTTCTTC. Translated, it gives CASKPIRGGRSDEQFF.

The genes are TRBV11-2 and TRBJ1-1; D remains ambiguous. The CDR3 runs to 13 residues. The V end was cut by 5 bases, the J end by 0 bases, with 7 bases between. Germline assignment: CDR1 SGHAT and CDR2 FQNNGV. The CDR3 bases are TGTGCCAGCAGCCCCTTTTTGAACACTGAAGCTTTCTTT. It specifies CASSPFLNTEAFF.

CDR3 sequence reads: CASSLTSGEQFF. The CDR3 region has the DNA TGTGCCAGCAGCTTGACGTCCGGTGAGCAGTTCTTC. The chain employs TRBV5-6 and TRBJ2-1; D gene unclear. CDR3 length: 12 residues. Trimming cost V 1 base and J 9 bases, with 8 bases left between them. The V gene's germline CDR1 is SGHDT and CDR2 YYEEEE. Full variable domain (missing parts from reference TRBV5-6 and TRBJ2-1): DAGVTQSPTHLIKTRGQQVTLRCSPKSGHDTVSWYQQALGQGPQFIFQYYEEEERQRGNFPDRFSGHQFPNYSSELNVNALLLGDSALYLCASSLTSGEQFFGPGTRLTVL.

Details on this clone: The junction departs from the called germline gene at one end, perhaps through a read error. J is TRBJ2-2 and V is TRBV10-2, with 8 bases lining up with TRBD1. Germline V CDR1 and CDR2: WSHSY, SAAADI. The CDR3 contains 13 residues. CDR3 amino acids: CASSSKDRAELVF. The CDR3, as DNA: TGCGCCAGCAGTTCAAAGGACAGGGCCGAGCTCGTTTTT.

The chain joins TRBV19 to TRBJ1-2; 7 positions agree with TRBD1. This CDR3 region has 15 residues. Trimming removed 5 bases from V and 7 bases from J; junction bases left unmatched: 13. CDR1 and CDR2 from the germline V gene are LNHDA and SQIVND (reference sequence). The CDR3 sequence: CASSRPRDRSSGYTF. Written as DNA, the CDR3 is TGTGCCAGTAGTCGCCCCCGGGACAGATCTAGTGGCTACACCTTC. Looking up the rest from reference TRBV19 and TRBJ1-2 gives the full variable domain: DGGITQSPKYLFRKEGQNVTLSCEQNLNHDAMYWYRQDPGQGLRLIYYSQIVNDFQKGDIAEGYSVSREKKESFPLTVTSAQKNPTAFYLCASSRPRDRSSGYTFGSGTRLTVV.